The 24 T cell receptor beta chains below all came from one sample that was sequenced in a study of technical replicates of blood from several donors. The repertoire was sequenced with immunoSEQ multiplex PCR; TCRdb's copy has only in-frame clones and lacks some. Seen here are 100,000 or so clones, roughly 95% observed once, and the top ten hold roughly 0.21%. The sample consisted of T cells isolated from PBMCs. These receptors were obtained from a human donor in good health.

The V gene is TRBV6-1, the J gene TRBJ2-1, with no clear D. V was clipped by 8 bases and J by 4 bases, with 12 bases between them. The CDR3 loop spans 13 amino acids. Germline V CDR1 and CDR2: MNHNS, SASEGT. The CDR3 sequence: CASYSRLYNEQFF. CDR3 sequence (DNA): TGTGCCAGCTATAGCAGATTATACAATGAGCAGTTCTTC.

This rearrangement joins TRBV10-2 to TRBJ2-3, with 13 positions matching TRBD2. This CDR3 spans 16 amino acids. The V segment lost 4 bases and the J segment 6 bases; nucleotides outside the gene matches: 7. Germline assignment: CDR1 WSHSY and CDR2 SAAADI. CDR3 DNA sequence: TGCGCCAGCAGTGGAACTAGCGGGAGGGGACCCGATACGCAGTATTTT. Translating gives CASSGTSGRGPDTQYF.

This clone occurred once. This chain connects TRBV29-1 to TRBJ2-7; TRBD2 matches 14 bases. This CDR3 is 17 amino acids long. The ends lost 1 base at V and 7 bases at J; junction bases unmatched: 12. Germline V lookup: CDR1 SQVTM, CDR2 ANQGSEA. CDR3 in amino acids: CSVEVYRTSGGRGEQYF. For the CDR3, the DNA is TGCAGCGTTGAAGTCTACCGGACTAGCGGGGGGCGAGGAGAGCAGTACTTC.

V usage is TRBV10-3 and J usage is TRBJ2-5, with TRBD1 matching 7 bases. Germline-derived CDR1 and CDR2 are ENHRY and SYGVKD. The CDR3 is 16 residues long. V dropped 0 bases and J dropped 0; count of bases not matched to a gene: 4. The CDR3 DNA follows: TGTGCCATCAGTGAGTCGTGGACAGGCGACCAAGAGACCCAGTACTTC. Amino acids: CAISESWTGDQETQYF.

The rearrangement joins TRBV5-1 to TRBJ2-5; 13 nucleotides align to TRBD2. The CDR3 is made up of 16 amino acids. Per the germline V gene, CDR1 is SGHRS and CDR2 is YFSETQ. V shed 3 bases, J shed 6 bases, and the junction held 8 bases outside the gene matches. The CDR3 reads CASSSATSGGAKTQYF. CDR3 bases: TGCGCCAGCAGCTCGGCAACTAGCGGGGGGGCGAAGACCCAGTACTTC.

The chain's CDR3 is CASSQGTSGKVYEQYF. CDR3 DNA sequence: TGTGCCAGCAGCCAAGGGACTAGCGGGAAAGTTTACGAGCAGTACTTC. V and J are TRBV4-2 and TRBJ2-7; TRBD2 agrees at 12 bases. Per the germline V gene, CDR1 is LGHNA and CDR2 is YNFKEQ. Trimming at V came to 1 base and at J to 4 bases, leaving 5 bases not matched to a gene. The CDR3 totals 16 residues.

The chain uses TRBV11-2 and TRBJ2-7, with 8 bases lining up with TRBD1. Per the germline V gene, CDR1 is SGHAT and CDR2 is FQNNGV. The CDR3 covers 14 residues. V lost 4 bases to trimming and J lost 2 bases; unmatched junction nucleotides: 4. The CDR3 region is CASSWTGSPYEQYF. The CDR3 DNA sequence: TGTGCCAGCAGCTGGACAGGGAGTCCCTACGAGCAGTACTTC.

The chain carries TRBV6-1 and TRBJ2-5; D may be TRBD2 (5 bases). This CDR3 contains 13 residues. Germline values: CDR1 MNHNS, CDR2 SASEGT. Deletions cut 1 base from V and 11 bases from J, with 14 bases between. In DNA, the CDR3 is TGTGCCAGCAGTGAAGTAATCGGAAGGACTCAGTACTTC. It translates to CASSEVIGRTQYF.

The chain uses TRBV7-9 and TRBJ2-1; 9 bases align to TRBD2. This CDR3 is 16 amino acids long. The germline CDR1 and CDR2 sequences are SEHNR and FQNEAQ (reference sequence). Trimming at V came to 5 bases and at J to 1 base, leaving 6 bases not matched to a gene. CDR3 DNA: TGTGCCAGCAGCGCCCGACTAGCGGAGTCCTACAATGAGCAGTTCTTC. It encodes CASSARLAESYNEQFF. The full variable domain, rest sourced from reference TRBV7-9 and TRBJ2-1, is DTGVSQNPRHKITKRGQNVTFRCDPISEHNRLYWYRQTLGQGPEFLTYFQNEAQLEKSRLLSDRFSAERPKGSFSTLEIQRTEQGDSAMYLCASSARLAESYNEQFFGPGTRLTVL.

This chain connects TRBV2 to TRBJ2-1; perhaps TRBD2 as D (5 bases). The CDR3 runs 11 residues. V shed 8 bases and J shed 4 bases, with 6 bases lying between them. Germline assignment: CDR1 SNHLY and CDR2 FYNNEI. The CDR3: CASREYNEQFF. The CDR3, as DNA: TGTGCCAGCCGGGAATACAATGAGCAGTTCTTC.

The chain has TRBV9 and TRBJ1-5; D ambiguous. In germline, CDR1 is SGDLS, CDR2 YYNGEE. V shed 0 bases and J shed 1 base, with 5 bases lying between them. The CDR3 length is 14 residues. The DNA of the CDR3 is TGTGCCAGCAGCGTAGGAGGGAGCAATCAGCCCCAGCATTTT. Translated, it gives CASSVGGSNQPQHF.

This chain links TRBV2 with TRBJ1-2; 7 bases agree with TRBD1. The V segment lost 3 bases and the J segment 4 bases; nucleotides outside the gene matches: 2. CDR1 is SNHLY and CDR2 is FYNNEI in the germline V gene. The CDR3 is made up of 13 amino acids. CDR3 protein: CASSDGTVYGYTF. CDR3 nucleotides: TGTGCCAGCAGTGACGGGACAGTCTATGGCTACACCTTC.

J is TRBJ2-3 and V is TRBV15, with 8 bases lining up with TRBD2. The CDR3 runs to 15 residues. Trimming at V came to 5 bases and at J to 2 bases, leaving 6 bases not matched to a gene. Germline CDR1 LNHNV, CDR2 YYDKDF (reference sequence). CDR3 sequence reads: CATSGTRRDTDTQYF. In DNA, the CDR3 is TGTGCCACCAGCGGGACTAGACGGGACACAGATACGCAGTATTTT.

There are a few counts of this clone. For the CDR3, the DNA is TGCGCCAGCAACACCGGACAGGGAGGCCAGCCCCAGCATTTT. It is translated as CASNTGQGGQPQHF. V usage is TRBV10-2 and J usage is TRBJ1-5; TRBD1 aligns across 8 bases. This CDR3 is built from 14 residues. Germline V gene sequence: CDR1 WSHSY, CDR2 SAAADI. V dropped 7 bases and J dropped 7; count of bases not matched to a gene: 9.

The genes are TRBV4-1 and TRBJ2-1; the match to TRBD2 covers 14 bases. The germline CDR1 and CDR2 sequences are MGHRA and YSYEKL. This CDR3 has 19 residues. Trimming at V came to 1 base and at J to 4 bases, leaving 9 bases not matched to a gene. The CDR3 spells CASSQVTSGGAYVYNEQFF. CDR3 DNA sequence: TGCGCCAGCAGCCAAGTGACTAGCGGGGGGGCCTACGTTTACAATGAGCAGTTCTTC.

The V and J genes are TRBV28 and TRBJ1-1, with a possible D match to TRBD1 (5 bases). The CDR3 spans 12 residues. CDR1 is MDHEN, CDR2 SYDVKM, per germline. V lost 2 bases and J 6 bases, leaving 7 bases between the germline ends. The CDR3 spells CASSLAGSEAFF. Written as DNA, the CDR3 is TGTGCCAGCAGTTTAGCAGGGTCTGAAGCTTTCTTT.

The chain recombines TRBV30 with TRBJ1-2, with D possibly TRBD1 on 5 matching bases. The CDR3 extends over 13 amino acids. The germline gives CDR1 GTSNPN, CDR2 SVGIG (reference sequence). The CDR3 is CVRLGGTHYGYTF. DNA for the CDR3: TGTGTGCGCTTGGGGGGTACTCACTATGGCTACACCTTC.

The CDR3 region has the DNA TGTGCCAGCAGCAAACTGGGCAGGGGAGGGGGAGATACGCAGTATTTT. This encodes CASSKLGRGGGDTQYF. This chain joins TRBV7-9 and TRBJ2-3; TRBD2 might be the D (7 bases). This CDR3 comprises 16 residues. V was clipped by 5 bases and J by 5 bases, with 20 bases between them. CDR1 is SEHNR, CDR2 FQNEAQ, per germline (reference sequence).

V is TRBV19 and J is TRBJ1-2; the D gene is possibly TRBD1 (6 bases). The CDR3 covers 14 residues. V was clipped by 11 bases and J by 3 bases, with 19 bases between them. The germline gives CDR1 LNHDA, CDR2 SQIVND (reference sequence). The CDR3 DNA reads as TGTGCCGTAACGGCGACAGGACAACACTATGGCTACACCTTC. Its translation is CAVTATGQHYGYTF. The complete variable domain, with remaining parts taken from reference TRBV19 and TRBJ1-2, reads DGGITQSPKYLFRKEGQNVTLSCEQNLNHDAMYWYRQDPGQGLRLIYYSQIVNDFQKGDIAEGYSVSREKKESFPLTVTSAQKNPTAFYLCAVTATGQHYGYTFGSGTRLTVV.

This chain connects TRBV5-8 to TRBJ2-5; possibly TRBD2 for D (5 bases). With 5 bases removed from V and 4 bases from J, the gap between germline ends came to 21 bases. The CDR3 has 16 residues. In germline, CDR1 is SGHTS, CDR2 YDEGEE. In DNA, the CDR3 is TGTGCCAGCAGGACCGGGGTGGTGAGTCAAGGAGAGACCCAGTACTTC. The encoded protein is CASRTGVVSQGETQYF. Filled out from reference TRBV5-8 and TRBJ2-5, the complete variable domain reads EAGVTQSPTHLIKTRGQQATLRCSPISGHTSVYWYQQALGLGLQFLLWYDEGEERNRGNFPPRFSGRQFPNYSSELNVNALELEDSALYLCASRTGVVSQGETQYFGPGTRLLVL.

The chain uses TRBV6-5 and TRBJ2-4; D gene uncertain. CDR1 MNHEY and CDR2 SVGAGI come from the germline V gene. V lost 5 bases and J 5 bases, leaving 10 bases between the germline ends. The CDR3 is made up of 13 amino acids. CDR3 protein: CASSLHTENIQYF. In DNA form, the CDR3 reads TGTGCCAGCAGTCTCCACACCGAAAACATTCAGTACTTC.

This clone has only one observation. The CDR3 bases are TGTGCCAGCAGCTTACGACAGGGCCGATACAATGAGCAGTTCTTC. It translates to CASSLRQGRYNEQFF. The rearrangement links TRBV5-6 to TRBJ2-1; 7 nucleotides agree with TRBD1. Trimming at V came to 2 bases and at J to 4 bases, leaving 6 bases not matched to a gene. This CDR3 has 15 amino acids. Germline V CDR1 and CDR2: SGHDT, YYEEEE.

This clone was seen a single time. The V and J genes are TRBV25-1 and TRBJ2-1, with 11 bases aligning to TRBD2. Per germline, CDR1 MGHDK and CDR2 SYGVNS. V dropped 3 bases and J dropped 10; count of bases not matched to a gene: 11. CDR3 size: 16 residues. CDR3 nucleotide sequence: TGTGCCAGCAGTGACGACGGTAGCGGGGGGGCTGGAGAGCAGTTCTTC. Translating gives CASSDDGSGGAGEQFF.

This chain uses TRBV4-1 with TRBJ2-1; D not certain. The CDR3 has 13 amino acids. With 3 bases removed from V and 4 bases from J, the gap between germline ends came to 7 bases. From germline, CDR1 is MGHRA and CDR2 YSYEKL. Here the CDR3 DNA reads TGCGCCAGCAGCCAGGAGAGGTACAATGAGCAGTTCTTC. This sequence encodes CASSQERYNEQFF.